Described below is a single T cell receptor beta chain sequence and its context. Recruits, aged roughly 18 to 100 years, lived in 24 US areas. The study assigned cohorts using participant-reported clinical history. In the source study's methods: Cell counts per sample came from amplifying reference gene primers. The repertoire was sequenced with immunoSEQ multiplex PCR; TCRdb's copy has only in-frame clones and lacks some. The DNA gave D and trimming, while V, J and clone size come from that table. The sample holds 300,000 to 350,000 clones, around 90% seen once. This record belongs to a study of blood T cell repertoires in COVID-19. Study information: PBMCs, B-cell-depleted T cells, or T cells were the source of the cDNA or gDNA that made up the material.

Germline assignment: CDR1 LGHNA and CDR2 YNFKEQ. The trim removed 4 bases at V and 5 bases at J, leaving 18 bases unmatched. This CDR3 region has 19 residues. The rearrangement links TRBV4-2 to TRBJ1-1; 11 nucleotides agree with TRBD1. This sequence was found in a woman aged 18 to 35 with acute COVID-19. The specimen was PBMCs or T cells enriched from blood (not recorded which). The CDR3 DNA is TGTGCCAGCAGCCCTGGGTCATGGCGTACCGGGACAGGGGGTACTGAAGCTTTCTTT. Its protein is CASSPGSWRTGTGGTEAFF.